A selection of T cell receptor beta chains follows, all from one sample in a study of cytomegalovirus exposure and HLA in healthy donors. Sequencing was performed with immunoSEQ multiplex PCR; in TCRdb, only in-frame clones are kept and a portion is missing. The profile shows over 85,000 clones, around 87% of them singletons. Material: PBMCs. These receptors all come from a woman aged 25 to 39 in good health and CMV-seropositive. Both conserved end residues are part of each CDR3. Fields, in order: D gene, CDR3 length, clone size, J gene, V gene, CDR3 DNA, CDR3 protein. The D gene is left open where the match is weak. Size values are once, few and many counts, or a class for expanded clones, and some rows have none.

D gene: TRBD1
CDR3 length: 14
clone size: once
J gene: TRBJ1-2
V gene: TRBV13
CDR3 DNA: TGTGCCAGCAGCCCTCGGGACAGGAACTATGGCTACACCTTC
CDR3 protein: CASSPRDRNYGYTF

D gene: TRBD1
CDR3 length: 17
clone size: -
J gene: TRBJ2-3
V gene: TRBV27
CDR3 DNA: TGTGCCAGCAGTCTGACAGGGTCATCCCCTACGGCAGATACGCAGTATTTT
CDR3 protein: CASSLTGSSPTADTQYF

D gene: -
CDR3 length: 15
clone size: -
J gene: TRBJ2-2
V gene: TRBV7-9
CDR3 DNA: TGTGCCAGCAGCCCCCGTGAGGGGGTGACCGGGGAGCTGTTTTTT
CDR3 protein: CASSPREGVTGELFF

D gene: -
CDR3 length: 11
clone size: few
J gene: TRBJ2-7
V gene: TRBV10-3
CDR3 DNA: TGTGCCTCCGGCGGTGGCTACGAGCAGTACTTC
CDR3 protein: CASGGGYEQYF

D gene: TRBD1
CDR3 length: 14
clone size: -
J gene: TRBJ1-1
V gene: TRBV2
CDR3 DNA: TGTGCCAGCCAATGGACAGGGGGCTCTACTGAAGCTTTCTTT
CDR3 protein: CASQWTGGSTEAFF

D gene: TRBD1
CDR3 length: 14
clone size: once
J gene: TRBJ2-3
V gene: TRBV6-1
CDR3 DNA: TGTGCCAGCAGAGGGACAGGGAGGACAGATACGCAGTATTTT
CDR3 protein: CASRGTGRTDTQYF

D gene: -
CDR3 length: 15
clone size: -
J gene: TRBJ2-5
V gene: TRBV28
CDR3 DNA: TGTGCCAGCAGTCCAAATCTAGGGGGGGTGGAGACCCAGTACTTC
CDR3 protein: CASSPNLGGVETQYF

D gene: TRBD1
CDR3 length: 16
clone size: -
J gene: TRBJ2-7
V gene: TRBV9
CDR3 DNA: TGTGCCAGCAGCGAAAACGAACGCAGGGGGCGTTACGAGCAGTACTTC
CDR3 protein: CASSENERRGRYEQYF

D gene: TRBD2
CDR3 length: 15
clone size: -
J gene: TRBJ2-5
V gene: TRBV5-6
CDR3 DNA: TGTGCCAGCAGCTTGCTAGCGGGAGGGGTGGGGACCCAGTACTTC
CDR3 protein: CASSLLAGGVGTQYF

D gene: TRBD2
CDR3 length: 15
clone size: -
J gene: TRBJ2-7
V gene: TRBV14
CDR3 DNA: TGTGCCAGCAGCCCCCTTGCGGGAGCTACGAACGAGCAGTACTTC
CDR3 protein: CASSPLAGATNEQYF

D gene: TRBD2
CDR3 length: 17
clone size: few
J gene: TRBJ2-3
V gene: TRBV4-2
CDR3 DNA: TGTGCCAGCAGCCAAGATAGAGCGGGGGGGCTTGAAGATACGCAGTATTTT
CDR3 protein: CASSQDRAGGLEDTQYF

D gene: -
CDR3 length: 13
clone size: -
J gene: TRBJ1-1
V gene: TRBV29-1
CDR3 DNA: TGCAGCGTTCCCGGTACGGAGGTTACTGAAGCTTTCTTT
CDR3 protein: CSVPGTEVTEAFF

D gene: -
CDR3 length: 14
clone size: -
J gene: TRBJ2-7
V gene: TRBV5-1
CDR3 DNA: TGCGCCAGCAGCAGTCGGGGAGAGGCTCGGGAGCAGTACTTC
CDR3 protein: CASSSRGEAREQYF

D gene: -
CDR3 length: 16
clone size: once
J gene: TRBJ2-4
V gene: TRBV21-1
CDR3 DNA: TGTGCCAGCAGCAAAGGAGACAACAGGGCCAAAAACATTCAGTACTTC
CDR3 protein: CASSKGDNRAKNIQYF

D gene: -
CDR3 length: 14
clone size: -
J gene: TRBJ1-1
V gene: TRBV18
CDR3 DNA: TGTGCCAGCTCACCAATCTCTTCAACAGAGTGGTCTTTCTTT
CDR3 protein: CASSPISSTEWSFF

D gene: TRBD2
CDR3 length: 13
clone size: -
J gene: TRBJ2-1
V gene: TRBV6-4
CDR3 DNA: TGTGCCAGCGGTCGGGACTACAACACTGAGCAGTTCTTC
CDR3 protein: CASGRDYNTEQFF

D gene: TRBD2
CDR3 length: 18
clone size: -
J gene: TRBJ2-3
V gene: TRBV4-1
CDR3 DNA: TGCGCCAGCAGCCAACAGACTAGCGGCTTCCCGGTGGATGATACGCAGTATTTT
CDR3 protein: CASSQQTSGFPVDDTQYF

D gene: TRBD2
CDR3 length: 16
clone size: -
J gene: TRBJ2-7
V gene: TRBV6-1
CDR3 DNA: TGTGCCAGCAGTGTGCCTAGCGGGGGCAACTCCTACGAGCAGTACTTC
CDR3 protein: CASSVPSGGNSYEQYF

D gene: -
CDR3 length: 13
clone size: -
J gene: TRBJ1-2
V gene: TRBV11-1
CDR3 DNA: TGTGCCAGCAGCCTAGACACCAACTATGGCTACACCTTC
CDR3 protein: CASSLDTNYGYTF

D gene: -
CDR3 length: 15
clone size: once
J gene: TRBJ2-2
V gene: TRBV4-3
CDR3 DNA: TGCGCCAGCAGGTGGGGCCGTTCGAACACCGGGGAGCTGTTTTTT
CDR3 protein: CASRWGRSNTGELFF

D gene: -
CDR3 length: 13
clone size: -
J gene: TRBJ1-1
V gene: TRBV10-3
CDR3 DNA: TGTGCCATCAGTCCCGGACAGAACACTGAAGCTTTCTTT
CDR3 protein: CAISPGQNTEAFF

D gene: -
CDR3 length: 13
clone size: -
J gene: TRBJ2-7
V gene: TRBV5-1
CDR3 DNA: TGCGCCAGCAGCTTGGACAGGGAATACGAGCAGTACTTC
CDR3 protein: CASSLDREYEQYF

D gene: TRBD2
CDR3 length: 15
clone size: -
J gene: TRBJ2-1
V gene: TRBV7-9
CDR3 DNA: TGTGCCAGCAGCTTTAGACTAGCCGACTACAATGAGCAGTTCTTC
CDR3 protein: CASSFRLADYNEQFF

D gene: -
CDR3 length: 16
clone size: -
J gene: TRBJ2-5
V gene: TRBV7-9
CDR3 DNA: TGTGCCAGCAGCTTTACCCGGACAGGAGGGTTCGAGACCCAGTACTTC
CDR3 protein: CASSFTRTGGFETQYF

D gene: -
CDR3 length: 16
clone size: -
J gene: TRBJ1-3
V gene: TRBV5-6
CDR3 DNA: TGTGCCAGCAGCTTGTTAGGGGAAAGCTCTGGAAACACCATATATTTT
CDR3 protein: CASSLLGESSGNTIYF

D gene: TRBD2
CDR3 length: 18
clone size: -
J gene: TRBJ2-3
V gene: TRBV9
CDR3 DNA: TGTGCCAGCAGCTTCCAAGCCGGGACTAGCGGATTGGTCGATACGCAGTATTTT
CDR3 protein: CASSFQAGTSGLVDTQYF

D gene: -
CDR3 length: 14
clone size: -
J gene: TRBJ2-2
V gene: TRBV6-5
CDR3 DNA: TGTGCCAGCAGGCAAGGGACAAAGACCGGGGAGCTGTTTTTT
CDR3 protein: CASRQGTKTGELFF

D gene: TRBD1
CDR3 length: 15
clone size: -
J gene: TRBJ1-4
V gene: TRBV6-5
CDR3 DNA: TGTGCCAGCAGTTCGACAGGGGCAACTAATGAAAAACTGTTTTTT
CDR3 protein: CASSSTGATNEKLFF

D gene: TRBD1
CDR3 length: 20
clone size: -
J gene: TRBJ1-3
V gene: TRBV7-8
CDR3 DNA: TGTGCCAGCAGCTTAGCCCGAGCCGGGACAGGGAGGGAGTCCGGAAACACCATATATTTT
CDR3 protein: CASSLARAGTGRESGNTIYF

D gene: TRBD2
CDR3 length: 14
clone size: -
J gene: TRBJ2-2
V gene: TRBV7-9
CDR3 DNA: TGTGCCAGCAGCTTACAGCGGGGGACCGGGGAGCTGTTTTTT
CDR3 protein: CASSLQRGTGELFF

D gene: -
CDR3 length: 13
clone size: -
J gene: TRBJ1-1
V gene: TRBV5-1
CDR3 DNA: TGCGCCAGCAAGCCGGAGTGGGGGCAGTTGTCTTTCTTT
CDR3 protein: CASKPEWGQLSFF

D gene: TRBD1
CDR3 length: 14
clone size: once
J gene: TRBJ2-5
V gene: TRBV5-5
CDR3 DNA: TGTGCCAGCAGCCCCGGGACAGGGAAAGAGACCCAGTACTTC
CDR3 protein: CASSPGTGKETQYF

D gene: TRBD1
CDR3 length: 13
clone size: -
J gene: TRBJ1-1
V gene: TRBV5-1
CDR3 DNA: TGCGCCAGCAAAGAGCAGGGGGCAACTGAAGCTTTCTTT
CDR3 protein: CASKEQGATEAFF

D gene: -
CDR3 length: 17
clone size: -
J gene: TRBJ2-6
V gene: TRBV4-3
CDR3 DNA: TGCGCCAGCAGCCAAGGGTCTCAGCGCTCTGGGGCCAACGTCCTGACTTTC
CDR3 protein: CASSQGSQRSGANVLTF

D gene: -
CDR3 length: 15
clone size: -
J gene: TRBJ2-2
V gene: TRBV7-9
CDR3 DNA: TGTGCCAGCAGCGACAGCCGAACGAACACCGGGGAGCTGTTTTTT
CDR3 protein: CASSDSRTNTGELFF

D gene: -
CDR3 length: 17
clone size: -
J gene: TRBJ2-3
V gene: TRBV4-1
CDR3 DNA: TGCGCCAGCAGCCAGACCCGGGGTAGCGCCAGCACAGATACGCAGTATTTT
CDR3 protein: CASSQTRGSASTDTQYF

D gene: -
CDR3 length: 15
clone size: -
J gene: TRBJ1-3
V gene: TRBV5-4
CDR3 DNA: TGTGCCAGCAGCCAACCGCAGGGGTCTGGAAACACCATATATTTT
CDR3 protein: CASSQPQGSGNTIYF

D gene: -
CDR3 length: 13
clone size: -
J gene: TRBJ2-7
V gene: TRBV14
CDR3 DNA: TGTGCCAGCAGCCAAGATCTAGACTCTCGGCAGTACTTC
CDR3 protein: CASSQDLDSRQYF